This T cell receptor beta chain was observed in a study of T cell repertoires in cytomegalovirus infection. At the level of the study: Public TCR beta signatures provided an indication of both CMV infection and a matching HLA type.

One entry per CDR3 protein results from TCRdb running MiXCR on the reads. The table records hundreds of thousands of distinct CDR3 sequences, less than 40% of them present only once. Per the germline V gene, CDR1 is LGHNA and CDR2 is YNFKEQ. Losses at the gene ends were 7 bases for V and 9 bases for J; bases not matched to a gene: 16. The CDR3 is made up of 16 amino acids. Study-wide findings and caveats: It was HLA-C-restricted CMV-specific TCR beta clonotypes that dominated the response ex vivo. Individuals carrying CMV plus the relevant HLA were identified by cumulative frequency of public TCR beta families.

This clonotype showed up just a few times. Its cognate antigen is unknown. The chain links TRBV4-2 to TRBJ2-4; 9 positions agree with TRBD2. The specimen was PBMCs. This receptor was taken from a human donor in good health (CMV status not recorded). Some clones in this sample may be carry-over from other donors' samples. CDR3 in amino acids: CASTNAGTSSSPIQYF. DNA for the CDR3: TGTGCCAGCACTAATGCCGGGACTAGCTCTTCCCCCATTCAGTACTTC.